This TCR beta chain appears in the sequencing data of a study of OX40 agonist ivuxolimab in advanced cancers. Study-wide context: Patients in the trial were receiving intravenous ivuxolimab every 2 weeks, at doses of 0.01 to 10 mg/kg. Melanoma, hepatocellular carcinoma, head and neck or renal cell cancer occurred in dose-escalation patients. Three patients, one with hepatocellular carcinoma and two with cutaneous melanoma, achieved partial responses.

TCRdb keeps only in-frame clones here, not all; method: immunoSEQ multiplex PCR. The table shows some 64,000 clones, with about 83% occurring only once. The V and J ends lost 5 bases and 7 bases respectively, with 12 bases between them. This CDR3 has 13 amino acids. Germline CDR1 reads SGHAT; CDR2 reads FQNNGV. Remarks on this clone: Its antigen is not known.

Findings and caveats of the study: In CD8+ T cells, expanded clones were on average more numerous than in CD4+.

The clonotype was recovered from an adult with an advanced solid tumor such as melanoma, head and neck, liver or kidney cancer. Sample: CD4+ or CD8+ T cells sorted from blood, taken in a trial of the OX40 agonist ivuxolimab. This rearrangement joins TRBV11-2 to TRBJ2-1; D is possibly TRBD1 (6 bases). This CDR3 reads CASSRDRMNEQFF. The CDR3, as DNA: TGTGCCAGCAGCCGAGACAGGATGAATGAGCAGTTCTTC.